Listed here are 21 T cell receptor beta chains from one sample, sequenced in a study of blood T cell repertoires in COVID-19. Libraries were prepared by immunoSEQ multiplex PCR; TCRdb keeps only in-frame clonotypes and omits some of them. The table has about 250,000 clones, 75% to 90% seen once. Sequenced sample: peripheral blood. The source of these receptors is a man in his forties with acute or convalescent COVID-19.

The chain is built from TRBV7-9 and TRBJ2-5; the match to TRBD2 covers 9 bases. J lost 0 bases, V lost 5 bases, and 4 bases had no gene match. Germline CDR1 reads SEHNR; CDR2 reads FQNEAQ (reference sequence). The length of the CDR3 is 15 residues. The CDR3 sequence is CASSPRLADQETQYF. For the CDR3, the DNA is TGTGCCAGCAGCCCCAGACTAGCGGACCAAGAGACCCAGTACTTC.

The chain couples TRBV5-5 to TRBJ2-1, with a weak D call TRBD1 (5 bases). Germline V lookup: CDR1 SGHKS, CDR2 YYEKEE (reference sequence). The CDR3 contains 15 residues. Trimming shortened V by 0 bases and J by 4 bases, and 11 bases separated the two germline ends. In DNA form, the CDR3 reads TGTGCCAGCAGCTTGGAGACAGAAGCTTACAATGAGCAGTTCTTC. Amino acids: CASSLETEAYNEQFF.

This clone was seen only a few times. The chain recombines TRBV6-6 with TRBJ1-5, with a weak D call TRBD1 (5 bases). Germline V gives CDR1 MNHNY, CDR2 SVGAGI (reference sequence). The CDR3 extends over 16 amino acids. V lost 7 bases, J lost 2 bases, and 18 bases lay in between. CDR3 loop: CASTPTGPWGNQPQHF. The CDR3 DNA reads TGTGCCAGCACCCCTACAGGACCCTGGGGCAATCAGCCCCAGCATTTT.

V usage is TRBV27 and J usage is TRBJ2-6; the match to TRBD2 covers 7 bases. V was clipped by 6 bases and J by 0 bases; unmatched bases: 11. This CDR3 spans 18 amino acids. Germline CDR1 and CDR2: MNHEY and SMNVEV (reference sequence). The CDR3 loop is CASRRRSGDTSGANVLTF. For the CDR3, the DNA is TGTGCCAGCAGGCGAAGAAGCGGGGATACCTCTGGGGCCAACGTCCTGACTTTC. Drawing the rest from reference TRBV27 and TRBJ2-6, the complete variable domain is EAQVTQNPRYLITVTGKKLTVTCSQNMNHEYMSWYRQDPGLGLRQIYYSMNVEVTDKGDVPEGYKVSRKEKRNFPLILESPSPNQTSLYFCASRRRSGDTSGANVLTFGAGSRLTVL.

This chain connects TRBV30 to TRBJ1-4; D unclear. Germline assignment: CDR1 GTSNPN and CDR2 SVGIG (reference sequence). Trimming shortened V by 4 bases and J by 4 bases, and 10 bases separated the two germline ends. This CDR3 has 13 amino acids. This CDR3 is CAWTFGNNEKLFF. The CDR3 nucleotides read TGTGCCTGGACTTTCGGGAATAATGAAAAACTGTTTTTT.

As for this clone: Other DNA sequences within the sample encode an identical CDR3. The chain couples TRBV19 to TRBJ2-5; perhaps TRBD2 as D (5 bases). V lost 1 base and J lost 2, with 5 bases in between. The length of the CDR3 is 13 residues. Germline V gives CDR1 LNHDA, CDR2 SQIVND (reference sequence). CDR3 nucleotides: TGTGCCAGTAGTATAGGAGGGCAAGAGACCCAGTACTTC. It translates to CASSIGGQETQYF.

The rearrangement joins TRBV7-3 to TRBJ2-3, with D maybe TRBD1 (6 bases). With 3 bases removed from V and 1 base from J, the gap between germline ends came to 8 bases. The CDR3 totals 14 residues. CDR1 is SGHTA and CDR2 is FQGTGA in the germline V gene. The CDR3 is CASSFSGGTDTQYF. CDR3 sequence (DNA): TGTGCCAGCAGCTTTTCAGGGGGCACAGATACGCAGTATTTT. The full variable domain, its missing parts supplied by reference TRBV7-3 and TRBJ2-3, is GAGVSQTPSNKVTEKGKYVELRCDPISGHTALYWYRQSLGQGPEFLIYFQGTGAADDSGLPNDRFFAVRPEGSVSTLKIQRTERGDSAVYLCASSFSGGTDTQYFGPGTRLTVL.

CDR3 sequence: CASSLDTLNTEAFF. The CDR3 region has the DNA TGTGCCAGCAGTTTGGACACCCTGAACACTGAAGCTTTCTTT. The V and J genes are TRBV6-5 and TRBJ1-1, with D perhaps TRBD1 (5 bases). The V end was cut by 4 bases, the J end by 0 bases, with 9 bases between. Germline loops: CDR1 MNHEY, CDR2 SVGAGI. The CDR3 totals 14 residues.

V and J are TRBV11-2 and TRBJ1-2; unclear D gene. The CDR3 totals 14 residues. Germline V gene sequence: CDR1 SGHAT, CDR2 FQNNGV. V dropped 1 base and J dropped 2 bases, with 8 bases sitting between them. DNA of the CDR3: TGTGCCAGCAGCTTAGCCGCGGGGAACTATGGCTACACCTTC. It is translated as CASSLAAGNYGYTF. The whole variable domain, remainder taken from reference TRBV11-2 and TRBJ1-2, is EAGVAQSPRYKIIEKRQSVAFWCNPISGHATLYWYQQILGQGPKLLIQFQNNGVVDDSQLPKDRFSAERLKGVDSTLKIQPAKLEDSAVYLCASSLAAGNYGYTFGSGTRLTVV.

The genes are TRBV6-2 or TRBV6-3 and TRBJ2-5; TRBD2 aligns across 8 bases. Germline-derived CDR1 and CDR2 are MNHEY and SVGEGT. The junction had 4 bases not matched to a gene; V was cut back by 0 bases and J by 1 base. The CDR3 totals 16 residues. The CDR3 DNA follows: TGTGCCAGCAGTTACTCGAGTACTAGCGGCCAAGAGACCCAGTACTTC. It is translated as CASSYSSTSGQETQYF.

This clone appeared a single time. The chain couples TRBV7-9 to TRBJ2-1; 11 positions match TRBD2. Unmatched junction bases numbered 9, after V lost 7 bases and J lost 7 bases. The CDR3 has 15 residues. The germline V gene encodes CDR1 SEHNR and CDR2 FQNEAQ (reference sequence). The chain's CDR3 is CASTTGTSGGNEQFF. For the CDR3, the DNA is TGTGCCAGCACTACCGGGACTAGCGGAGGAAATGAGCAGTTCTTC.

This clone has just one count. CDR3 nucleotide sequence: TGTGCCAGCAGTTACGGCAGGGGGACCAAGGACACTGAAGCTTTCTTT. It codes for CASSYGRGTKDTEAFF. The V call is TRBV6-5, the J call TRBJ1-1; 7 bases are shared with TRBD1. Per germline, CDR1 MNHEY and CDR2 SVGAGI. The CDR3 extends over 16 amino acids. J was trimmed by 3 bases and V by 2 bases; bases with no gene match: 9.

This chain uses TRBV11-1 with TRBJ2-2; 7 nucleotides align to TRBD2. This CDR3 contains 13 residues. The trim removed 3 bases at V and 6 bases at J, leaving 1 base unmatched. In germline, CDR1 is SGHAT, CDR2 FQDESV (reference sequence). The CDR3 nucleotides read TGTGCCAGCAGCTTTAGCGGGCCCGGGGAGCTGTTTTTT. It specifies CASSFSGPGELFF.

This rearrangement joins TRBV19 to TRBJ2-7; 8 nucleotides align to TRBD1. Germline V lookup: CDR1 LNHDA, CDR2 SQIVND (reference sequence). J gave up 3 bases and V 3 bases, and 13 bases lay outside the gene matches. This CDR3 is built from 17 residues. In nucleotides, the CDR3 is TGTGCCAGTAGTATTCGGAAGGCGACAGGGGTAATCTACGAGCAGTACTTC. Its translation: CASSIRKATGVIYEQYF.

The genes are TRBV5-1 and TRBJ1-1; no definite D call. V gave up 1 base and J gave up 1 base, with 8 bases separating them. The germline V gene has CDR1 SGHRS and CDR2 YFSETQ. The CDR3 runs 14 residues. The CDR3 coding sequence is TGCGCCAGCAGCTTGACCCCGGGGAACACTGAAGCTTTCTTT. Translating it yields CASSLTPGNTEAFF.

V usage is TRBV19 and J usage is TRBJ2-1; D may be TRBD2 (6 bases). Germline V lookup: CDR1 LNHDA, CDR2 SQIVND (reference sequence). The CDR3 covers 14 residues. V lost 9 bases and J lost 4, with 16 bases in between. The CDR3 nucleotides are TGTGCCAGCACTAGCTCCCCTAATTACAATGAGCAGTTCTTC. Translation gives CASTSSPNYNEQFF. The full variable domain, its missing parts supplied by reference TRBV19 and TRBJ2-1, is DGGITQSPKYLFRKEGQNVTLSCEQNLNHDAMYWYRQDPGQGLRLIYYSQIVNDFQKGDIAEGYSVSREKKESFPLTVTSAQKNPTAFYLCASTSSPNYNEQFFGPGTRLTVL.

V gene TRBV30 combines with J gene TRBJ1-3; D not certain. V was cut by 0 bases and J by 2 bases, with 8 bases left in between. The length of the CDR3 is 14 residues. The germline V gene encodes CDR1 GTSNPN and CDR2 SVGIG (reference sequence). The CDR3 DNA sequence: TGTGCCTGGAGTGTGGGCAGGACTGGAAACACCATATATTTT. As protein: CAWSVGRTGNTIYF.

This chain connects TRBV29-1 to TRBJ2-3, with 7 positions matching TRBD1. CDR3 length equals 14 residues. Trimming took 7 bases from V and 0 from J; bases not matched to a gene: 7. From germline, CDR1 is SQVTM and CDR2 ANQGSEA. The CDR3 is CSADRLTSTDTQYF. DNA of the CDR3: TGCAGCGCGGACAGGTTAACTAGCACAGATACGCAGTATTTT.

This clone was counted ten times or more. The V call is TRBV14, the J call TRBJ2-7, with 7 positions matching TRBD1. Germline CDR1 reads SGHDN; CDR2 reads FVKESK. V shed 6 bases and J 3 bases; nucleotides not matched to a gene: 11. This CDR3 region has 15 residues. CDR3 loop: CASSPRQGGFYEQYF. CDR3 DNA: TGTGCCAGCAGTCCTCGACAGGGTGGGTTCTACGAGCAGTACTTC.

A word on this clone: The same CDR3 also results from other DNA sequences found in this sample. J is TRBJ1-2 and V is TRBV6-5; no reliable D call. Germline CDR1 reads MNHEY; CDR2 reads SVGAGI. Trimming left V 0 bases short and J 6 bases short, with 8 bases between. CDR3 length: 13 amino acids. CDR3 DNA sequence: TGTGCCAGCAGTTACTCGACGGGAGATGGCTACACCTTC. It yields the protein CASSYSTGDGYTF.

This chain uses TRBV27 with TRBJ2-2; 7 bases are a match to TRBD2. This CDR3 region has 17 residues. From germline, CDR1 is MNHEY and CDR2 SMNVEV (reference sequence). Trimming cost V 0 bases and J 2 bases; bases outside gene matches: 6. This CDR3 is CASSLSYLAVNTGELFF. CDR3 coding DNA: TGTGCCAGCAGTTTATCGTATCTAGCGGTAAACACCGGGGAGCTGTTTTTT.